The sample holds many counts of the clone carrying this TCR beta chain. The data originate from a study of T cells in Graves' hyperthyroidism and ophthalmopathy. The investigators amplified TCR beta CDR3 regions from RNA transcripts. HTBI primers were used for first-round RT-PCR of the TCR CDR3. TCRdb independently ran MiXCR on the multiplex PCR reads; one entry per CDR3 protein. This table has roughly 700,000 distinct CDR3 sequences, roughly a third appearing once. Graves' hyperthyroidism without ophthalmopathy progression within 18 months was termed stable. The germline V and J ends were trimmed by 4 bases and 5 bases, with 4 bases remaining between them. Germline V gene data show CDR1 as SGDLS and CDR2 as YYNGEE. The CDR3 is made up of 12 amino acids.

Sequenced input: blood. The J gene is TRBJ1-6, the V gene TRBV9, with D hard to call. The receptor comes from a middle-aged woman with Graves' hyperthyroidism. CDR3 region: CASSPNNSPLHF. In DNA, the CDR3 is TGTGCCAGCAGCCCCAATAATTCACCCCTCCACTTT.